Presented here are 17 T cell receptor beta chains from one specimen sequenced in a study of blood T cell repertoires in COVID-19. Profiled with immunoSEQ multiplex PCR; TCRdb holds only in-frame clones, not every one. The sample gives 200,000 to 300,000 clones, roughly four fifths of which show up once; 3.5% to 4% is in the top ten. Sequencing was done on a sample of PBMCs or T cells enriched from blood (not recorded which). The receptor set was obtained from a woman aged 40 to 50 who had been exposed to COVID-19.

V is TRBV19 and J is TRBJ1-5, with 7 bases matching TRBD1. The ends lost 6 bases at V and 4 bases at J; junction bases unmatched: 12. This CDR3 contains 16 residues. Germline V CDR1 and CDR2: LNHDA, SQIVND (reference sequence). The CDR3 bases are TGTGCCAGTAGCCGACAGGGAAGAATGGGAAATCAGCCCCAGCATTTT. Residues: CASSRQGRMGNQPQHF. The full variable domain, in which reference TRBV19 and TRBJ1-5 provide the parts outside the CDR3, is DGGITQSPKYLFRKEGQNVTLSCEQNLNHDAMYWYRQDPGQGLRLIYYSQIVNDFQKGDIAEGYSVSREKKESFPLTVTSAQKNPTAFYLCASSRQGRMGNQPQHFGDGTRLSIL.

The CDR3 coding sequence is TGTGCCATGGGAGGGGATTCCTACGAGCAGTACTTC. Translated: CAMGGDSYEQYF. This chain links TRBV10-3 with TRBJ2-7; 7 nucleotides align to TRBD2. With 9 bases clipped from V and 1 base from J, the junction kept 3 bases outside the gene matches. The CDR3 is 12 residues long. The germline gives CDR1 ENHRY, CDR2 SYGVKD.

The chain employs TRBV4-3 and TRBJ1-6; 7 bases align to TRBD1. The ends lost 2 bases at V and 9 bases at J; junction bases unmatched: 13. The CDR3 loop spans 17 amino acids. Germline V gene data show CDR1 as LGHNA and CDR2 as YSLEER. CDR3 DNA sequence: TGCGCCAGCAGCCAATACCCTAATGGACAGGCGCTTTCACCCCTCCACTTT. It is translated as CASSQYPNGQALSPLHF.

The rearrangement links TRBV30 to TRBJ1-2; 10 bases agree with TRBD1. Germline V gene sequence: CDR1 GTSNPN, CDR2 SVGIG (reference sequence). The CDR3 runs to 14 residues. Trimming removed 0 bases from V and 10 bases from J; junction bases left unmatched: 8. The CDR3, as DNA: TGTGCCTGGAGTGTACTTGGGACAGGGGTTGACTACACCTTC. Amino acids: CAWSVLGTGVDYTF. Variable domain in full (rest from reference TRBV30 and TRBJ1-2): SQTIHQWPATLVQPVGSPLSLECTVEGTSNPNLYWYRQAAGRGLQLLFYSVGIGQISSEVPQNLSASRPQDRQFILSSKKLLLSDSGFYLCAWSVLGTGVDYTFGSGTRLTVV.

The rearrangement joins TRBV27 to TRBJ1-4; D possibly corresponds to TRBD1 (6 bases). The V end was cut by 2 bases, the J end by 2 bases, with 12 bases between. This CDR3 region has 16 residues. CDR1 MNHEY and CDR2 SMNVEV come from the germline V gene (reference sequence). In nucleotides, the CDR3 is TGTGCCAGCAGTTTACGGGCAGGGGCTACTAATGAAAAACTGTTTTTT. Translation: CASSLRAGATNEKLFF.

V is TRBV7-7 and J is TRBJ2-1, with D possibly matching TRBD1 (5 bases). The V gene's germline CDR1 is SSHAT and CDR2 FNYEAQ (reference sequence). V was cut by 5 bases and J by 0 bases, with 14 bases left in between. This CDR3 is built from 16 residues. CDR3 in amino acids: CASSLIDSRSYNEQFF. In DNA, the CDR3 is TGTGCCAGCAGCCTAATAGACAGCCGCTCCTACAATGAGCAGTTCTTC.

V usage is TRBV2 and J usage is TRBJ1-1; TRBD1 aligns across 10 bases. The CDR3 length is 15 residues. CDR1 and CDR2 from the germline V gene are SNHLY and FYNNEI. After removal of 10 bases from V and 0 bases from J, the junction contained 8 bases not matched to a gene. The CDR3, as DNA: TGTGCCACCTCGGACAGGGGGTTTATGAACACTGAAGCTTTCTTT. Translation: CATSDRGFMNTEAFF.

The genes are TRBV7-2 and TRBJ1-5, with TRBD1 matching 9 bases. In germline, CDR1 is SGHTA, CDR2 FQGNSA. V lost 6 bases, J lost 4 bases, and 7 bases stayed unmatched. The CDR3 spans 15 residues. The CDR3 DNA follows: TGTGCCAGCAGTAAACAGGGGGCGCTTAATCAGCCCCAGCATTTT. Translated, it gives CASSKQGALNQPQHF. Using reference TRBV7-2 and TRBJ1-5 for the parts outside the CDR3, the full variable domain is GAGVSQSPSNKVTEKGKDVELRCDPISGHTALYWYRQSLGQGLEFLIYFQGNSAPDKSGLPSDRFSAERTGGSVSTLTIQRTQQEDSAVYLCASSKQGALNQPQHFGDGTRLSIL.

This chain connects TRBV28 to TRBJ1-4; TRBD1 might be the D (6 bases). This CDR3 is built from 15 residues. Trimming stripped 6 bases from V and 4 bases from J, with 15 bases between. Per the germline V gene, CDR1 is MDHEN and CDR2 is SYDVKM. The DNA for the CDR3 is TGTGCCAGCAGACTTCCCAGGGGAGATAATGAAAAACTGTTTTTT. Its protein product is CASRLPRGDNEKLFF.

This chain links TRBV14 with TRBJ2-1; 8 bases map to TRBD2. The CDR3 runs 15 residues. V lost 2 bases and J lost 8; bases outside the gene matches: 8. CDR1 SGHDN and CDR2 FVKESK come from the germline V gene. CDR3 bases: TGTGCCAGCAGCCAAACTAGCGGCCTAAGTTATGAGCAGTTCTTC. Its protein product is CASSQTSGLSYEQFF.

The chain recombines TRBV7-2 with TRBJ2-5; the match to TRBD2 covers 11 bases. The V gene's germline CDR1 is SGHTA and CDR2 FQGNSA. V lost 1 base, J lost 2 bases, and 3 bases stayed unmatched. This CDR3 spans 16 amino acids. The CDR3 sequence is CASSLGRLAGQETQYF. The CDR3 DNA follows: TGTGCCAGCAGCTTAGGAAGACTAGCGGGGCAAGAGACCCAGTACTTC.

The J gene is TRBJ1-2, the V gene TRBV7-2, with D hard to call. This CDR3 region has 14 residues. CDR1 is SGHTA and CDR2 is FQGNSA in the germline V gene. The V end was cut by 5 bases, the J end by 1 base, with 11 bases between. The CDR3 DNA is TGTGCCAGCAGCCGTGATAATAGTAACTATGGCTACACCTTC. Its protein product is CASSRDNSNYGYTF. Together with reference TRBV7-2 and TRBJ1-2, the CDR3 gives the full variable domain: GAGVSQSPSNKVTEKGKDVELRCDPISGHTALYWYRQSLGQGLEFLIYFQGNSAPDKSGLPSDRFSAERTGGSVSTLTIQRTQQEDSAVYLCASSRDNSNYGYTFGSGTRLTVV.

V is TRBV29-1 and J is TRBJ2-7, with 8 bases identical to TRBD1. The CDR3 contains 13 residues. CDR1 is SQVTM, CDR2 ANQGSEA, per germline. The V and J ends lost 7 bases and 4 bases, in that order; junction bases with no gene match: 9. The CDR3 DNA follows: TGCAGCGCTCGGACAGGGTCAACTTACGAGCAGTACTTC. It encodes CSARTGSTYEQYF.

This clone was counted only a few times. The chain recombines TRBV24-1 with TRBJ1-1; TRBD1 matches 7 bases. Trimming removed 2 bases from V and 9 bases from J; junction bases left unmatched: 2. Germline assignment: CDR1 KGHDR and CDR2 SFDVKD. The CDR3 runs to 12 residues. Written as DNA, the CDR3 is TGTGCCACCAGTGATTCGACAGGGAAAGCTTTCTTT. Translation: CATSDSTGKAFF.

This chain joins TRBV29-1 and TRBJ1-2; D is ambiguous. V dropped 0 bases and J dropped 5 bases, with 13 bases sitting between them. Germline assignment: CDR1 SQVTM and CDR2 ANQGSEA. CDR3 length: 14 amino acids. In DNA, the CDR3 is TGCAGCGTTGAAGAGCCAGGATCCTTATATGGCTACACCTTC. Translating gives CSVEEPGSLYGYTF.

The chain has TRBV24-1 and TRBJ2-5, with D maybe TRBD1 (9 bases). Germline V gene sequence: CDR1 KGHDR, CDR2 SFDVKD. The V end was cut by 3 bases, the J end by 2 bases, with 24 bases between. The CDR3 runs to 19 residues. In nucleotides, the CDR3 is TGTGCCACCAGTGATCCCGGGGGGGACCGGGACAGGGTACAAGAGACCCAGTACTTC. Protein sequence: CATSDPGGDRDRVQETQYF.

The V and J genes are TRBV18 and TRBJ2-3; a weak D match, TRBD1 (5 bases). V was pared by 4 bases and J by 6 bases, with 11 bases between. Germline lookup yields CDR1 KGHSH and CDR2 LQKENI. The CDR3 spans 13 residues. The CDR3 region is CASSLGAADTQYF. DNA for the CDR3: TGTGCCAGCTCACTTGGGGCGGCGGATACGCAGTATTTT.